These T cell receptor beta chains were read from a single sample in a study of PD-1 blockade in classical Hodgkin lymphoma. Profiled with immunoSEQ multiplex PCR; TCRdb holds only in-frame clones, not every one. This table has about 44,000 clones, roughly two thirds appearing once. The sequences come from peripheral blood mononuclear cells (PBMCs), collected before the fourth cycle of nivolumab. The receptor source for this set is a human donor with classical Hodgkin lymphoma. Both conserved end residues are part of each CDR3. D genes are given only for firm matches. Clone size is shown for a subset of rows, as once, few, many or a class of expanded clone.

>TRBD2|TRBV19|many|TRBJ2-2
CASSSAGEVTGELFF
TGTGCCAGTAGTTCTGCGGGGGAGGTCACCGGGGAGCTGTTTTTT
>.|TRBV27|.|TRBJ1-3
CASSSGPAGSGNTIYF
TGTGCCAGCAGTTCGGGACCCGCGGGTTCTGGAAACACCATATATTTT
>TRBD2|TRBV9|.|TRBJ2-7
CASPESGRAYNGEQYF
TGTGCCAGTCCCGAAAGCGGGAGGGCCTATAATGGCGAGCAGTACTTC
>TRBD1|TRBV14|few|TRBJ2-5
CASSQADREQETQYF
TGTGCCAGCAGCCAGGCGGACAGGGAACAAGAGACCCAGTACTTC
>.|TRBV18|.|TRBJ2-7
CASSISRDTLYEQYF
TGTGCCAGCTCAATAAGCCGGGACACTCTCTACGAGCAGTACTTC
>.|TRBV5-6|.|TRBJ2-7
CASSLQGGRNEQYF
TGTGCCAGCAGCTTGCAGGGCGGTCGGAACGAGCAGTACTTC
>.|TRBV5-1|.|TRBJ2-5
CASSLGRASETQETQYF
TGCGCCAGCAGCTTGGGGCGGGCTAGCGAGACCCAAGAGACCCAGTACTTC
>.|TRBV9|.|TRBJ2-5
CASSVGGARETQYF
TGTGCCAGCAGCGTAGGGGGGGCTCGGGAGACCCAGTACTTC
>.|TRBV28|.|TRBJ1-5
CASSLFSLYREHGQPQHF
TGTGCCAGCAGTCTGTTTTCACTTTACAGGGAACATGGTCAGCCCCAGCATTTT
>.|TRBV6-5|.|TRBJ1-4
CASSYSSAVEAKLFF
TGTGCCAGCAGTTACTCATCGGCAGTCGAGGCAAAACTGTTTTTT
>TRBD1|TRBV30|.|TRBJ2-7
CAWSPGTGSYEQYF
TGTGCCTGGAGTCCCGGGACAGGCTCCTACGAGCAGTACTTC
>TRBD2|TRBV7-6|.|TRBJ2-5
CASSLEWSRGGETQYF
TGTGCCAGCAGCTTAGAATGGAGTCGGGGGGGAGAGACCCAGTACTTC
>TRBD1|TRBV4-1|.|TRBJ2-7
CASTIRTGAYEQYF
TGCGCCAGCACTATCCGGACAGGGGCCTACGAGCAGTACTTC
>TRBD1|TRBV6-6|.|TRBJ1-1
CASITGGPNTEAFF
TGTGCCAGCATAACAGGGGGCCCGAACACTGAAGCTTTCTTT
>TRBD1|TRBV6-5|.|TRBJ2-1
CASTEPGGYNEQFF
TGTGCCAGCACCGAACCAGGGGGATACAATGAGCAGTTCTTC
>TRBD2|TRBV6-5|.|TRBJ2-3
CASSASGFSTDTQYF
TGTGCCAGCAGTGCTAGCGGGTTTAGCACAGATACGCAGTATTTT
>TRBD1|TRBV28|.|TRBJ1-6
CASSLGTGGYNSPLHF
TGTGCCAGCAGTCTCGGGACAGGGGGCTATAATTCACCCCTCCACTTT
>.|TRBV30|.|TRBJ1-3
CAWSVGVSGNTIYF
TGTGCCTGGAGTGTGGGGGTGTCTGGAAACACCATATATTTT
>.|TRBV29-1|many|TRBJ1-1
CSVVEGSGNTEAFF
TGCAGCGTTGTAGAGGGGTCGGGGAACACTGAAGCTTTCTTT
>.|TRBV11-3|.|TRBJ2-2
CASRSLGGRTGELFF
TGTGCCAGCAGATCCCTTGGGGGGCGCACCGGGGAGCTGTTTTTT
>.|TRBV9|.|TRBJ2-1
CASSVVGDTYNEQFF
TGTGCCAGCAGCGTAGTAGGGGACACCTACAATGAGCAGTTCTTC
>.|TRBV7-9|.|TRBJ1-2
CASSLSRGVYGYTF
TGTGCCAGCAGCTTATCGCGGGGTGTCTATGGCTACACCTTC
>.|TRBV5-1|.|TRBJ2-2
CASSLEGLYTGELFF
TGCGCCAGCAGCTTGGAGGGCCTATACACCGGGGAGCTGTTTTTT
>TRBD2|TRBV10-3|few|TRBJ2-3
CAISGRVAGGPGDTQYF
TGTGCCATCAGTGGGAGAGTGGCGGGGGGTCCTGGAGATACGCAGTATTTT
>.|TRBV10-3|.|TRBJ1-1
CAISPTGNTEAFF
TGTGCCATCAGTCCGACAGGGAACACTGAAGCTTTCTTT
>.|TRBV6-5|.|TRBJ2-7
CASSYGGQGKQYF
TGTGCCAGCAGTTACGGAGGCCAGGGTAAGCAGTACTTC
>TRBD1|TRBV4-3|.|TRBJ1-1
CASSPGTGHYTEAFF
TGCGCCAGCAGCCCCGGGACAGGACATTACACTGAAGCTTTCTTT
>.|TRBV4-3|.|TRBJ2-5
CASSQGGGGQETQYF
TGCGCCAGCAGCCAAGGAGGGGGTGGGCAAGAGACCCAGTACTTC
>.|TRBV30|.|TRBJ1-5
CAWTDRTDQPQHF
TGTGCCTGGACGGATCGGACGGATCAGCCCCAGCATTTT
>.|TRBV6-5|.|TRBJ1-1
CASSYQGRHTEAFF
TGTGCCAGCAGTTATCAGGGGAGGCACACTGAAGCTTTCTTT
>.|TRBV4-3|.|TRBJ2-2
CASSQERLANTGELFF
TGCGCCAGCAGCCAAGAAAGACTAGCGAACACCGGGGAGCTGTTTTTT